This TCR beta chain was sequenced during a study of identical twins (dated by TCRdb to between 2015 and 2016). With respect to the entire study: To test whether fetal clonotypes persist, the study used deep sequencing on TCR alpha and beta repertoires from monozygotic twins, unrelated adults of various ages, and cord blood. Replicate twin experiments were performed at different times using different library preparation protocols to rule out contamination.

The library was made by 5' RACE. For sequencing, an Illumina HiSeq 2000 was employed. Template switching introduced a universal primer binding site; the final cDNA contained a unique molecular identifier, enabling accurate counting of TCR cDNA molecules. First-strand cDNA for TCR alpha and beta chains was synthesized from specific primers in the conserved constant-segment region. To control for contamination, each cDNA library was double barcoded with a SMART-Mk sample barcode plus Illumina barcodes. Two successive PCR steps introduced TruSeq adapter sequences along with Illumina sample barcodes. TCR alpha and beta cDNA libraries were sequenced on the Illumina HiSeq platform with custom primers. The study's processing was this. Raw reads were processed with MiGEC to extract unique molecular identifiers, and MiXCR was used to determine CDR3 positions. For each individual, recombination models were inferred using an EM algorithm with the repgenHMM and IGoR tools. The tcR package in R was used for shared clonotype analysis, with sharing normalized by the product of cloneset sizes. Out-of-frame nonproductive sequences were analyzed to study raw recombination free of thymic and clonal selection effects. TCRdb reprocessing: public reads trimmed at Q25 with fastp, clones called with MiXCR, in-frame beta chains kept. Rows with one shared CDR3 protein collapse into an entry with the most common genes and DNA. The V and J calls follow TCRdb's processing rather than the paper's. The sample table contains 650,000 to 800,000 distinct CDR3 sequences; only one count was recorded for more than 6.5% of them. Clones ranked in the top ten supply 0.98% of the sample.

In this sample, this clonotype turned up many times. Its specific antigen is unknown. No much larger clonotype is one base removed from it; base qualities were not supplied. What the study reported, not specific to this receptor: In beta out-of-frame sequences, excess twin sharing was weaker, because having fewer shared sequences lowered the signal-to-noise ratio. Recombination models systematically underestimated out-of-frame TCR alpha sharing in monozygotic twins but agreed with sharing between unrelated individuals. Because the same donors could not be followed over many years, conclusions were based on cross-sectional statistical analysis. Fewer insertions were carried by abundant cord blood beta clonotypes; a weaker similar trend was observed in young adult naive repertoires, while no such trend was observed in memory repertoires. Compared with coincidental sharing between unrelated individuals, out-of-frame TCR alpha sequences shared between twins showed an excess of sequences with low generation probability. Zero-insertion analyses could be partly confounded by invariant T cells such as MAIT and iNKT, although diverse VJ usage argued against such confounding for most clonotypes.

Every donor was a healthy Caucasian. Three pairs of female monozygotic twins, all aged roughly 18 to 30 years, made up the twin cohort. The RNA used for TCR libraries was isolated from peripheral blood mononuclear cells. The CDR3 contains 15 residues, cysteine and phenylalanine counted. Only the CDR3 region is kept as DNA, spanning 45 bases read in frame from base 1. The junction carries 23 bases between V and J, which are trimmed by 7 bases and 10 bases respectively. CDR1 and CDR2 (MNHNS, SASEGT) derive from the germline V gene. This same sample was also taken into another study, of yellow fever vaccine responses in identical twins. Per the second study: According to the authors, in identical twins the way T cells responded to vaccination appeared partly convergent and partly personalized. In the study, vaccine-responding T cell clones were precisely tracked in identical twins.

Sequencing input: PBMCs. This TCR was sampled from a woman aged 18-29 years in good health. The chain is encoded by TRBV6-1 joined to TRBJ2-1; the D region possibly corresponds to TRBD2 (6 bases align). The CDR3 sequence is CASTQGLPLGKEQFF. The bases are TGTGCCAGCACTCAGGGACTGCCTCTCGGGAAAGAGCAGTTCTTC.